This T cell receptor (beta chain) was recorded in a study of regulatory T cells in long-lasting Graves disease. Overall study findings and caveats: Sample size was small, which may have lowered accuracy. Persistent disease favored TRBV28, TRBJ1-2 and TRBJ2-5. TCR diversity was lower in persistent Graves' patients (versus newly diagnosed ones).

About this clonotype: Its antigen is as yet unknown.

Both iRepertoire HTBI primers and Arm-PCR of CDR3 regions were used to build the TCR beta libraries. Authors' data handling: Identified across the samples were some 62 TRBV segments and 14 TRBJ segments. TCRdb reprocessed the multiplex PCR reads via MiXCR and lists one record per CDR3 protein. TCRdb assigned the V and J calls; the authors' analysis was not used. The profile shows some 600,000 distinct CDR3 sequences, about 16% of them singletons. This CDR3 spans 14 amino acids. Per germline, CDR1 SGDLS and CDR2 YYNGEE. V was clipped by 4 bases and J by 7 bases; unmatched bases: 9. Time point reported: newly diagnosed GD, antithyroid drugs for less than 3 months. The TCR library was made from RNA that had been extracted from PBMCs in TRIzol. The data were also submitted as part of a second study, on T cells in Graves' hyperthyroidism and ophthalmopathy.

The TCR originated in a man in his late teens or twenties with Graves disease. Material: peripheral blood mononuclear cells (PBMCs), obtained at new diagnosis, from a patient treated with antithyroid drugs. The V and J genes are TRBV9 and TRBJ1-1; 8 nucleotides agree with TRBD1. The CDR3 DNA reads as TGTGCCAGCAGCCCCCACGCAGGGGGCCGTGAAGCTTTCTTT. Translation gives CASSPHAGGREAFF.